Listed below are T cell receptor beta chains from one sample, sequenced in a study of blood T cell repertoires in COVID-19. The repertoire was sequenced with immunoSEQ multiplex PCR; TCRdb's copy has only in-frame clones and lacks some. This table has roughly 79,000 clones, approximately 78% appearing once. Sequencing used peripheral blood. The receptors here all came from a human donor in a cohort sampled during active COVID-19. Both conserved end residues are trimmed from each CDR3. D genes are given only for firm matches. Only some rows state a clone size, as once, few, many or a class for expanded clones.

clone_size: .
cdr3_length: 12
j_call: TRBJ1-1
d_call: TRBD1
v_call: TRBV11-2
cdr3_aa: ASSLQWAGGRAF

clone_size: .
cdr3_length: 13
j_call: TRBJ2-7
d_call: TRBD2
v_call: TRBV5-1
cdr3_aa: ASSLTSGASYEQY

clone_size: once
cdr3_length: 11
j_call: TRBJ2-5
d_call: TRBD1
v_call: TRBV6-5
cdr3_aa: ASSRTGKETQY

clone_size: .
cdr3_length: 11
j_call: TRBJ1-1
d_call: .
v_call: TRBV18
cdr3_aa: ASSRSEEAEAF

clone_size: .
cdr3_length: 12
j_call: TRBJ2-1
d_call: TRBD2
v_call: TRBV7-3
cdr3_aa: ASATSGQYNEQF

clone_size: .
cdr3_length: 11
j_call: TRBJ2-3
d_call: TRBD1
v_call: TRBV9
cdr3_aa: ASRGQGPDTQY

clone_size: .
cdr3_length: 17
j_call: TRBJ2-1
d_call: TRBD2
v_call: TRBV19
cdr3_aa: ASSMMASGGPGIHNEQF

clone_size: .
cdr3_length: 14
j_call: TRBJ2-3
d_call: TRBD2
v_call: TRBV9
cdr3_aa: ASSVEGGGAGDTQY

clone_size: .
cdr3_length: 12
j_call: TRBJ1-6
d_call: .
v_call: TRBV9
cdr3_aa: ASSQDQGNSPLH

clone_size: .
cdr3_length: 12
j_call: TRBJ1-1
d_call: .
v_call: TRBV19
cdr3_aa: ASSIGTVNTEAF

clone_size: .
cdr3_length: 11
j_call: TRBJ2-7
d_call: TRBD1
v_call: TRBV25-1
cdr3_aa: ASFKTGAYEQY

clone_size: few
cdr3_length: 10
j_call: TRBJ2-7
d_call: .
v_call: TRBV6-5
cdr3_aa: ASRPGKSEQY

clone_size: .
cdr3_length: 12
j_call: TRBJ2-7
d_call: TRBD1
v_call: TRBV7-6
cdr3_aa: ASSTRQGSYEQY

clone_size: .
cdr3_length: 12
j_call: TRBJ1-5
d_call: TRBD1
v_call: TRBV5-8
cdr3_aa: ASSLRQGNQPQH

clone_size: .
cdr3_length: 14
j_call: TRBJ2-3
d_call: TRBD2
v_call: TRBV15
cdr3_aa: ATSRDIPGGSDTQY

clone_size: .
cdr3_length: 12
j_call: TRBJ2-7
d_call: TRBD1
v_call: TRBV7-3
cdr3_aa: ASSLTGSVHEQY

clone_size: .
cdr3_length: 12
j_call: TRBJ1-5
d_call: .
v_call: TRBV6-1
cdr3_aa: ASSERPEAQPQH

clone_size: few
cdr3_length: 14
j_call: TRBJ2-3
d_call: .
v_call: TRBV5-4
cdr3_aa: ASSLPATNRKNTQY

clone_size: .
cdr3_length: 13
j_call: TRBJ1-4
d_call: .
v_call: TRBV9
cdr3_aa: ASSVGTGVQEKLF

clone_size: .
cdr3_length: 12
j_call: TRBJ1-1
d_call: TRBD1
v_call: TRBV10-1
cdr3_aa: ASSETGGGTEAF

clone_size: .
cdr3_length: 13
j_call: TRBJ1-1
d_call: TRBD1
v_call: TRBV2
cdr3_aa: ASSEGRGPTPEAF

clone_size: .
cdr3_length: 10
j_call: TRBJ2-1
d_call: .
v_call: TRBV10-1
cdr3_aa: ASQGLYNEQF

clone_size: .
cdr3_length: 14
j_call: TRBJ1-1
d_call: .
v_call: TRBV5-1
cdr3_aa: ASGKQTGPSNTEAF

clone_size: .
cdr3_length: 12
j_call: TRBJ2-3
d_call: .
v_call: TRBV3-1/TRBV3-2
cdr3_aa: ASSPLPHTDTQY

clone_size: .
cdr3_length: 11
j_call: TRBJ1-2
d_call: .
v_call: TRBV7-9
cdr3_aa: ASSLTSRGGYT

clone_size: .
cdr3_length: 12
j_call: TRBJ1-4
d_call: .
v_call: TRBV7-9
cdr3_aa: ASSLSTSNEKLF

clone_size: .
cdr3_length: 11
j_call: TRBJ2-7
d_call: TRBD1
v_call: TRBV5-1
cdr3_aa: ASNPGQGYEQY